The sequence of this T cell receptor (beta chain) was determined in a study of T cell responses to AZD1222 COVID-19 vaccine. Study overall: Second doses at about 4 or about 12 weeks were pooled.

With respect to this clone: Its matching antigen is unknown.

Study-wide results and caveats: Reportedly, nearly half of unique spike TCRs recognized epitopes outside B.1.351/B.1.1.7 mutations. AZD1222 recipients seropositive at baseline numbered only six or seven. Clonal diversity was possibly underestimated, and the donors were mostly white British, with more females.

Looked up from germline, CDR1 is LGHNA and CDR2 is YNFKEQ. The CDR3 consists of 18 residues. V dropped 0 bases and J dropped 7 bases, with 24 bases sitting between them. Only in-frame clones appear in the TCRdb table, and some are missing; sequencing was by immunoSEQ multiplex PCR. The sample has 100,000 to 150,000 clones, around nine tenths seen once. The chain is built from TRBV4-2 and TRBJ1-2, with D tentatively TRBD1 (5 bases). This TCR came from an adult in good health. The sequencing here drew on peripheral blood, taken on day 0 of AZD1222 vaccination. The CDR3 reads CASSQDQVGSWGISGYTF. The CDR3 DNA follows: TGTGCCAGCAGCCAAGATCAAGTTGGGTCCTGGGGGATTAGTGGCTACACCTTC.